The 31 T cell receptor beta chains below were found in one sample sequenced in a study of cytomegalovirus exposure and HLA in healthy donors. Some clones are missing from TCRdb's copy, which holds only in-frame ones; the method was immunoSEQ multiplex PCR. The table records 130,000 or so clones, approximately 89% of them present only once. Sample: PBMCs. The receptors originated from a young man in good health and CMV-seronegative.

This sequence joins TRBV14 and TRBJ1-2; no clear D. There are 13 residues in the CDR3. V was cut by 6 bases and J by 8 bases, with 16 bases left in between. Germline V gives CDR1 SGHDN, CDR2 FVKESK. The CDR3 DNA sequence: TGTGCCAGCAGGAGGACGGGAGCTCGGGGCTACACCTTC. Translating gives CASRRTGARGYTF.

The chain links TRBV5-1 to TRBJ1-2; tentative D call: TRBD1 (6 bases). The CDR3 has 14 amino acids. V was pared by 0 bases and J by 7 bases, with 13 bases between. The V gene's germline CDR1 is SGHRS and CDR2 YFSETQ. This chain's CDR3 is CASSLASGESGYTF. The DNA of the CDR3 is TGCGCCAGCAGCTTGGCTTCAGGGGAAAGTGGCTACACCTTC.

The chain carries TRBV6-1 and TRBJ1-1; 12 nucleotides match TRBD1. The CDR3 sequence is 17 residues long. V shed 2 bases, J shed 0 bases, and the junction held 4 bases outside the gene matches. CDR1 is MNHNS, CDR2 SASEGT, per germline. CDR3 loop: CASSERGTGGLNTEAFF. CDR3 nucleotide sequence: TGTGCCAGCAGTGAACGAGGGACAGGGGGCCTGAACACTGAAGCTTTCTTT.

The V and J genes are TRBV18 and TRBJ2-7; 7 nucleotides line up with TRBD1. The CDR3 totals 12 residues. Germline loops: CDR1 KGHSH, CDR2 LQKENI. Trimming removed 5 bases from V and 5 bases from J; junction bases left unmatched: 3. The CDR3 loop reads CASSEDRNEQYF. The CDR3 region has the DNA TGTGCCAGCTCAGAGGACAGGAACGAGCAGTACTTC.

The rearrangement uses TRBV29-1 and TRBJ2-3; 10 nucleotides align to TRBD1. The V segment lost 7 bases and the J segment 4 bases; nucleotides outside the gene matches: 11. Looked up from germline, CDR1 is SQVTM and CDR2 is ANQGSEA. This CDR3 is 15 amino acids long. CDR3 region: CSAALGQGRSDTQYF. As DNA, the CDR3 is TGCAGCGCTGCCCTGGGACAGGGGAGGTCAGATACGCAGTATTTT.

This clone occurred once. This sequence joins TRBV18 and TRBJ2-5; tentatively, D is TRBD1 (5 bases). Germline CDR1 KGHSH, CDR2 LQKENI. V was trimmed by 2 bases and J by 1 base, leaving 5 bases between them. This CDR3 spans 13 amino acids. The CDR3 spells CASSPDSQETQYF. CDR3 nucleotide sequence: TGTGCCAGCTCACCAGACAGCCAAGAGACCCAGTACTTC. Full variable domain (outside the CDR3, taken from reference TRBV18 and TRBJ2-5): NAGVMQNPRHLVRRRGQEARLRCSPMKGHSHVYWYRQLPEEGLKFMVYLQKENIIDESGMPKERFSAEFPKEGPSILRIQQVVRGDSAAYFCASSPDSQETQYFGPGTRLLVL.

The gene calls are TRBV28 and TRBJ2-1; D is perhaps TRBD2 (5 bases). Trimming left V 8 bases short and J 0 bases short, with 20 bases between. CDR3 length equals 17 residues. CDR1 is MDHEN, CDR2 SYDVKM, per germline. For the CDR3, the DNA is TGTGCCAGCTGTGTCGGACTTGGCTGGAGCTCCTACAATGAGCAGTTCTTC. The encoded protein is CASCVGLGWSSYNEQFF.

V usage is TRBV7-6 and J usage is TRBJ1-1; maybe TRBD1 (5 bases). The ends were cut back, 5 bases at V and 1 base at J, with 8 bases in the middle. The CDR3 runs to 13 residues. Germline V gene lookup returns CDR1 SGHVS and CDR2 FNYEAQ. This CDR3 reads CASSQQENTEAFF. The CDR3 nucleotides read TGTGCCAGCAGCCAACAGGAGAACACTGAAGCTTTCTTT.

The V call is TRBV6-1, the J call TRBJ2-1; a weak D match, TRBD1 (6 bases). Germline CDR1 MNHNS, CDR2 SASEGT. This CDR3 comprises 13 residues. The V gene lost 6 bases and the J gene lost 7 bases, with 13 bases spanning the gap. The CDR3 sequence is CASRGGAGNEQFF. As DNA, the CDR3 is TGTGCCAGCAGAGGGGGAGCCGGGAATGAGCAGTTCTTC.

This clone was detected only once. This chain uses TRBV4-2 with TRBJ1-6; the D gene is possibly TRBD1 (5 bases). Germline CDR1 LGHNA, CDR2 YNFKEQ. The CDR3 has 14 amino acids. Trimming cost V 2 bases and J 10 bases, with 12 bases left between them. The CDR3 region has the DNA TGTGCCAGCAGCCAACAGTGGGGGGTCTCACCCCTCCACTTT. It is translated as CASSQQWGVSPLHF.

This rearrangement joins TRBV2 to TRBJ1-5; possible D gene TRBD1, 6 bases. Germline V gene lookup returns CDR1 SNHLY and CDR2 FYNNEI. V lost 6 bases, J lost 7 bases, and 19 bases lay in between. CDR3 length: 15 amino acids. Here the CDR3 DNA reads TGTGCCAGCAGCCCAGGACAGCAAGTCAGGCAGCCCCAGCATTTT. As protein: CASSPGQQVRQPQHF. The whole variable domain, filled in from reference TRBV2 and TRBJ1-5, reads EPEVTQTPSHQVTQMGQEVILRCVPISNHLYFYWYRQILGQKVEFLVSFYNNEISEKSEIFDDQFSVERPDGSNFTLKIRSTKLEDSAMYFCASSPGQQVRQPQHFGDGTRLSIL.

As for this clone: Other DNA sequences within the sample encode an identical CDR3. V and J are TRBV7-9 and TRBJ1-3; D gene ambiguous. Trimming stripped 5 bases from V and 2 bases from J, with 10 bases between. The germline V gene encodes CDR1 SEHNR and CDR2 FQNEAQ (reference sequence). There are 14 residues in the CDR3. The CDR3 protein is CASSPGGAGNTIYF. The CDR3 bases are TGTGCCAGCAGCCCCGGCGGGGCTGGAAACACCATATATTTT.

The chain links TRBV2 to TRBJ2-5, with a tentative D call TRBD1 (6 bases). The CDR3 length is 13 residues. Germline V lookup: CDR1 SNHLY, CDR2 FYNNEI. The ends were cut back, 8 bases at V and 5 bases at J, with 15 bases in the middle. The CDR3 region has the DNA TGTGCCAGCGGTTCCGGCAGGGGTGAGACCCAGTACTTC. This gives the protein CASGSGRGETQYF.

In nucleotides, the CDR3 is TGTGCCAGCAGCCCCGGGGGAACCCCCTACGAGCAGTACTTC. Translating gives CASSPGGTPYEQYF. The genes are TRBV28 and TRBJ2-7; D is possibly TRBD2 (6 bases). V was cut by 6 bases and J by 2 bases, with 14 bases left in between. Germline V gives CDR1 MDHEN, CDR2 SYDVKM. The CDR3 spans 14 residues.

The CDR3 here is CASSLAGGRTGELFF. CDR3 DNA sequence: TGTGCCAGCAGTTTAGCGGGGGGCCGAACCGGGGAGCTGTTTTTT. This chain connects TRBV28 to TRBJ2-2; 8 nucleotides align to TRBD2. From germline, CDR1 is MDHEN and CDR2 SYDVKM. The CDR3 runs 15 residues. J lost 5 bases, V lost 2 bases, and 4 bases had no gene match.

The chain carries TRBV5-6 and TRBJ1-1; D might be TRBD1 (6 bases). This CDR3 comprises 13 residues. CDR1 and CDR2 from the germline V gene are SGHDT and YYEEEE. The ends were cut back, 4 bases at V and 12 bases at J, with 19 bases in the middle. This chain's CDR3 is CASSEGNRESTFF. The CDR3 DNA sequence: TGTGCCAGCAGCGAGGGAAACAGGGAGAGTACTTTCTTT. Combining the CDR3 with reference TRBV5-6 and TRBJ1-1 gives the whole variable domain DAGVTQSPTHLIKTRGQQVTLRCSPKSGHDTVSWYQQALGQGPQFIFQYYEEEERQRGNFPDRFSGHQFPNYSSELNVNALLLGDSALYLCASSEGNRESTFFGQGTRLTVV.

V is TRBV29-1 and J is TRBJ2-1; TRBD2 is a possible D gene (6 bases). The CDR3 has 14 residues. The germline V gene has CDR1 SQVTM and CDR2 ANQGSEA. Trimming took 4 bases from V and 5 from J, leaving 15 bases between them. CDR3 residues: CSVGGGENDNEQFF. In nucleotides, the CDR3 is TGCAGCGTTGGCGGCGGGGAAAATGACAATGAGCAGTTCTTC.

The J gene is TRBJ2-1, the V gene TRBV21-1; no check of the table's D call, TRBD1, against the DNA was made. TRBV21-1 is termed a pseudogene. The CDR3 sequence is 19 residues long. This CDR3 reads CASRRLDRGLRGSYNEQFF. CDR3 coding DNA: TGTGCCAGCAGACGCTTGGACAGGGGACTTCGGGGCTCCTACAATGAGCAGTTCTTC.

The chain couples TRBV27 to TRBJ1-5, with 9 bases identical to TRBD1. Losses at the gene ends were 4 bases for V and 7 bases for J; bases not matched to a gene: 20. Germline CDR1 MNHEY, CDR2 SMNVEV (reference sequence). The CDR3 is 19 amino acids. Written as DNA, the CDR3 is TGTGCCAGCAGTTCCTTCTCCGGGACAGGGAGTAACCCCGGGCAGCCCCAGCATTTT. This gives the protein CASSSFSGTGSNPGQPQHF.

The V call is TRBV7-4, the J call TRBJ2-3; 8 bases are a match to TRBD2. Germline V CDR1 and CDR2: SGHVT, SQSDAQ. With 0 bases clipped from V and 6 bases from J, the junction kept 11 bases outside the gene matches. The CDR3 covers 17 residues. Written as DNA, the CDR3 is TGTGCCAGCAGCTTAGCGTCCAGCGGGGGACCGCGGGATACGCAGTATTTT. Translating gives CASSLASSGGPRDTQYF.

The chain uses TRBV7-9 and TRBJ2-7; 7 nucleotides align to TRBD1. The CDR3 totals 15 residues. Germline assignment: CDR1 SEHNR and CDR2 FQNEAQ (reference sequence). V was pared by 1 base and J by 2 bases, with 5 bases of the junction left unmatched. The CDR3 region is CASSLGQGSAYEQYF. CDR3 coding DNA: TGTGCCAGCAGCTTAGGACAGGGATCAGCCTACGAGCAGTACTTC.

This clone was detected once. V gene TRBV15 combines with J gene TRBJ2-3; 7 positions match TRBD1. The CDR3 covers 14 residues. Germline-derived CDR1 and CDR2 are LNHNV and YYDKDF (reference sequence). V was clipped by 0 bases and J by 11 bases; unmatched bases: 8. The CDR3 loop reads CATSRDLSGTEQYF. For the CDR3, the DNA is TGTGCCACCAGCAGAGATCTTTCCGGGACAGAGCAGTATTTT.

The V call is TRBV19, the J call TRBJ2-1, with TRBD2 identical over 7 bases. With V trimmed by 5 bases and J by 6 bases, 4 bases remained unmatched. The CDR3 contains 13 residues. Germline values: CDR1 LNHDA, CDR2 SQIVND (reference sequence). The DNA for the CDR3 is TGTGCCAGTAGTCGTGGACTAGTCAATGAGCAGTTCTTC. Translated: CASSRGLVNEQFF.

This chain joins TRBV5-4 and TRBJ1-6; D is perhaps TRBD1 (6 bases). The V and J ends lost 0 bases and 8 bases respectively, with 15 bases between them. Germline CDR1 SGHNT, CDR2 YYREEE (reference sequence). CDR3 length: 16 residues. This CDR3 reads CASSLDELGGYSPLHF. The CDR3 DNA sequence: TGTGCCAGCAGCTTGGACGAGCTAGGGGGATATTCACCCCTCCACTTT.

This sequence joins TRBV4-1 and TRBJ1-1; perhaps TRBD1 as D (5 bases). The CDR3 sequence is 15 residues long. CDR1 is MGHRA, CDR2 YSYEKL, per germline. Trimming removed 1 base from V and 3 bases from J, with 12 bases in between. CDR3 residues: CASSQGQFGDTEAFF. The DNA for the CDR3 is TGCGCCAGCAGCCAAGGACAGTTTGGGGACACTGAAGCTTTCTTT.

The sample holds one count of this clone. The chain joins TRBV11-3 to TRBJ2-6; the match to TRBD1 covers 8 bases. This CDR3 region has 15 residues. V was clipped by 8 bases and J by 2 bases; unmatched bases: 5. The germline V gene encodes CDR1 SGHNT and CDR2 YENEEA. CDR3 amino acids: CASSTGAAGANVLTF. The CDR3 nucleotides read TGTGCCAGCTCGACAGGGGCGGCTGGGGCCAACGTCCTGACTTTC.

The chain has TRBV14 and TRBJ2-7, with D unresolved. The CDR3 loop spans 13 amino acids. CDR1 is SGHDN, CDR2 FVKESK, per germline. Trimming took off 0 bases at V and 10 bases at J, with 13 bases between the two ends. The CDR3 DNA sequence: TGTGCCAGCAGCCAAGATTCGCAGGAACCTCAGTACTTC. Translated, it gives CASSQDSQEPQYF.

The rearrangement joins TRBV6-6 to TRBJ2-2; 9 bases agree with TRBD2. Trimming took 6 bases from V and 4 from J; bases not matched to a gene: 3. There are 14 residues in the CDR3. CDR1 is MNHNY and CDR2 is SVGAGI in the germline V gene (reference sequence). CDR3 sequence (DNA): TGTGCCAGCAGCCAGGGACTAGCCACCGGGGAGCTGTTTTTT. It is translated as CASSQGLATGELFF.

This chain uses TRBV11-2 with TRBJ1-2; D ambiguous. This CDR3 is built from 13 residues. Germline V gene lookup returns CDR1 SGHAT and CDR2 FQNNGV. V was shortened by 3 bases and J by 0 bases, with 5 bases between the two germline ends. The CDR3 region has the DNA TGTGCCAGCAGCTTCGGGTCTAACTATGGCTACACCTTC. Its protein product is CASSFGSNYGYTF.

The CDR3, as DNA: TGTGCCAGCAGTCCACCGGGGGGGGCCGGCTACGAGCAGTACTTC. It codes for CASSPPGGAGYEQYF. This rearrangement joins TRBV27 to TRBJ2-7; 8 bases are shared with TRBD2. This CDR3 comprises 15 residues. Germline assignment: CDR1 MNHEY and CDR2 SMNVEV (reference sequence). The ends lost 5 bases at V and 3 bases at J; junction bases unmatched: 9.

Only a few counts were recorded for this clone. This rearrangement joins TRBV27 to TRBJ1-5; maybe TRBD1 (5 bases). This CDR3 is built from 14 residues. Trimming shortened V by 6 bases and J by 4 bases, and 13 bases separated the two germline ends. Germline CDR1 reads MNHEY; CDR2 reads SMNVEV (reference sequence). The CDR3 DNA sequence: TGTGCCAGCAGATATGGGGGGGAGAATCAGCCCCAGCATTTT. Translation: CASRYGGENQPQHF.